The next 32 T cell receptor beta chains were all read from a single sample in a study of OX40 agonist ivuxolimab in advanced cancers. Profiled with immunoSEQ multiplex PCR; TCRdb holds only in-frame clones, not every one. The repertoire includes 77,000 or so clones, approximately 86% of them detected once, and 0.6% to 0.8% sits in the top ten. Sequencing was performed on CD4+ or CD8+ T cells sorted from blood, taken in a trial of the OX40 agonist ivuxolimab. These TCRs come from an adult with an advanced solid tumor such as melanoma, head and neck, liver or kidney cancer.

The V call is TRBV5-4, the J call TRBJ2-5; D ambiguous. This CDR3 region has 13 residues. CDR1 and CDR2 (germline): SGHNT, YYREEE (reference sequence). The germline V and J ends were trimmed by 7 bases and 0 bases, with 10 bases remaining between them. Here the CDR3 reads CASASINQETQYF. CDR3 nucleotides: TGTGCCAGCGCCTCTATAAACCAAGAGACCCAGTACTTC.

This clone was observed once. The chain links TRBV28 to TRBJ1-2; D perhaps matches TRBD1 (6 bases). The germline CDR1 and CDR2 sequences are MDHEN and SYDVKM. The CDR3 extends over 12 amino acids. The V end was cut by 4 bases, the J end by 6 bases, with 9 bases between. CDR3 amino acids: CASSSYRDGYTF. In DNA, the CDR3 is TGTGCCAGCAGTTCGTACAGGGATGGCTACACCTTC.

The chain recombines TRBV27 with TRBJ2-4; 7 bases fit TRBD1. Trimming removed 7 bases from V and 7 bases from J; junction bases left unmatched: 7. Germline V gene data show CDR1 as MNHEY and CDR2 as SMNVEV (reference sequence). This CDR3 is built from 13 residues. The CDR3 region is CASTPTGRNIQYF. CDR3 DNA: TGTGCCAGCACCCCGACAGGGCGGAACATTCAGTACTTC.

This chain connects TRBV2 to TRBJ2-7; possible D gene TRBD1, 6 bases. Trimming cost V 6 bases and J 1 base, with 7 bases left between them. Germline CDR1 reads SNHLY; CDR2 reads FYNNEI. The CDR3 totals 12 residues. CDR3 nucleotide sequence: TGTGCCAGCAGAACAGGGTCCTACGAGCAGTACTTC. Translating gives CASRTGSYEQYF. Variable domain in full (rest from reference TRBV2 and TRBJ2-7): EPEVTQTPSHQVTQMGQEVILRCVPISNHLYFYWYRQILGQKVEFLVSFYNNEISEKSEIFDDQFSVERPDGSNFTLKIRSTKLEDSAMYFCASRTGSYEQYFGPGTRLTVT.

The chain links TRBV28 to TRBJ2-7, with 10 bases identical to TRBD2. The CDR3 sequence is 16 residues long. V trimming: 6 bases; J trimming: 2 bases; junction bases outside the gene matches: 10. Germline loops: CDR1 MDHEN, CDR2 SYDVKM. CDR3 protein: CASRRGLADGPYEQYF. The CDR3 DNA sequence: TGTGCCAGCAGGCGAGGACTAGCGGACGGTCCCTACGAGCAGTACTTC.

This rearrangement joins TRBV5-3 to TRBJ1-5, with 7 nucleotides matching TRBD1. TRBV5-3 is flagged as an ORF with uncertain function. Unmatched junction bases numbered 5, after V lost 0 bases and J lost 5 bases. CDR3 size: 15 residues. In DNA form, the CDR3 reads TGTGCCAGAAGCTTGGAGGGACAGACCCATCAGCCCCAGCATTTT. As protein: CARSLEGQTHQPQHF.

This clone was seen a handful of times. The chain links TRBV9 to TRBJ2-5; the D is unclear. Germline V gene lookup returns CDR1 SGDLS and CDR2 YYNGEE. V was trimmed by 0 bases and J by 4 bases, leaving 13 bases between them. The CDR3 extends over 15 amino acids. DNA for the CDR3: TGTGCCAGCAGCGTAGGAGCTGCCTCGGGAGAGACCCAGTACTTC. Translation: CASSVGAASGETQYF. The full variable domain, rest sourced from reference TRBV9 and TRBJ2-5, is DSGVTQTPKHLITATGQRVTLRCSPRSGDLSVYWYQQSLDQGLQFLIQYYNGEERAKGNILERFSAQQFPDLHSELNLSSLELGDSALYFCASSVGAASGETQYFGPGTRLLVL.

The genes are TRBV27 and TRBJ2-5; weak D call: TRBD1 (5 bases). Near its end, the DNA agrees better with TRBJ2-7, so the J call may be wrong. CDR1 is MNHEY, CDR2 SMNVEV, per germline (reference sequence). This CDR3 is 15 amino acids long. CDR3 DNA: TGTGCCAGCAGTTTATCAACAGGATCCAGCTACGAGCAGTACTTC. This codes for CASSLSTGSSYEQYF.

This clone was seen only a few times. The CDR3 sequence: CASSLGSSGANVLTF. CDR3 nucleotide sequence: TGCGCCAGCAGCTTGGGCAGCTCTGGGGCCAACGTCCTGACTTTC. The gene calls are TRBV5-1 and TRBJ2-6, with unresolved D. The V gene's germline CDR1 is SGHRS and CDR2 YFSETQ. The germline V and J ends were trimmed by 0 bases and 0 bases, with 4 bases remaining between them. The CDR3 contains 15 residues.

The V and J genes are TRBV5-1 and TRBJ2-1; D is possibly TRBD1 (6 bases). Germline V lookup: CDR1 SGHRS, CDR2 YFSETQ. The CDR3 length is 15 residues. V lost 0 bases and J lost 4, with 11 bases in between. This chain's CDR3 is CASSLEGDGYNEQFF. The CDR3 DNA sequence: TGCGCCAGCAGCTTGGAGGGGGACGGATACAATGAGCAGTTCTTC.

V usage is TRBV5-6 and J usage is TRBJ1-3, with a possible D match to TRBD1 (5 bases). The CDR3 loop spans 15 amino acids. The V end lost 7 bases, the J end lost 0 bases, and 14 bases lay between the germline ends. From germline, CDR1 is SGHDT and CDR2 YYEEEE. CDR3 bases: TGTGCCAGCGAGACTAGGGGCCCCTCTGGAAACACCATATATTTT. It codes for CASETRGPSGNTIYF. Drawing the rest from reference TRBV5-6 and TRBJ1-3, the complete variable domain is DAGVTQSPTHLIKTRGQQVTLRCSPKSGHDTVSWYQQALGQGPQFIFQYYEEEERQRGNFPDRFSGHQFPNYSSELNVNALLLGDSALYLCASETRGPSGNTIYFGEGSWLTVV.

The genes are TRBV5-1 and TRBJ2-1, with D perhaps TRBD2 (6 bases). Germline CDR1 reads SGHRS; CDR2 reads YFSETQ. The CDR3 runs to 13 residues. V lost 0 bases and J lost 7, with 8 bases in between. Here the CDR3 DNA reads TGCGCCAGCAGCTTGGTAGGGAGGAATGAGCAGTTCTTC. Protein sequence: CASSLVGRNEQFF.

This chain joins TRBV18 and TRBJ2-2; D gene unclear. CDR1 and CDR2 from the germline V gene are KGHSH and LQKENI. The CDR3 length is 12 residues. Between the trimmed V and J ends, which lost 4 bases and 4 bases, there was a span of 4 bases. CDR3 DNA: TGTGCCAGCTCACGAACCACCGGGGAGCTGTTTTTT. Protein product: CASSRTTGELFF. Combining the CDR3 with reference TRBV18 and TRBJ2-2 gives the whole variable domain NAGVMQNPRHLVRRRGQEARLRCSPMKGHSHVYWYRQLPEEGLKFMVYLQKENIIDESGMPKERFSAEFPKEGPSILRIQQVVRGDSAAYFCASSRTTGELFFGEGSRLTVL.

This clone was counted a single time. The gene calls are TRBV7-2 and TRBJ2-2; the match to TRBD2 covers 13 bases. With 8 bases clipped from V and 5 bases from J, the junction kept 5 bases outside the gene matches. This CDR3 has 15 amino acids. CDR1 is SGHTA and CDR2 is FQGNSA in the germline V gene. The CDR3 loop is CASSALAGGTGELFF. The CDR3 nucleotides read TGTGCCAGCTCAGCACTAGCGGGGGGGACCGGGGAGCTGTTTTTT.

The chain links TRBV5-5 to TRBJ2-3; D might be TRBD1 (5 bases). The CDR3 loop spans 13 amino acids. Trimming took 0 bases from V and 4 from J, leaving 6 bases between them. In germline, CDR1 is SGHKS, CDR2 YYEKEE (reference sequence). The CDR3: CASSLGGPDTQYF. CDR3 DNA sequence: TGTGCCAGCAGCTTGGGGGGCCCAGATACGCAGTATTTT.

The gene calls are TRBV29-1 and TRBJ2-3; tentative D call: TRBD2 (6 bases). Germline values: CDR1 SQVTM, CDR2 ANQGSEA. Deletions cut 7 bases from V and 5 bases from J, with 13 bases between. The CDR3 consists of 12 residues. The CDR3 region has the DNA TGCAGCGCCAGGCGGGGTATAGATACGCAGTATTTT. Protein product: CSARRGIDTQYF.

CDR3: CASSRRSYEQYF. The CDR3 nucleotides read TGTGCCAGCAGTAGGAGGAGCTACGAGCAGTACTTC. This rearrangement joins TRBV28 to TRBJ2-7; TRBD2 might be the D (5 bases). The V gene's germline CDR1 is MDHEN and CDR2 SYDVKM. The ends were cut back, 5 bases at V and 3 bases at J, with 8 bases in the middle. The CDR3 runs 12 residues.

The chain has TRBV6-5 and TRBJ2-3; no clear D gene. Between the trimmed V and J ends, which lost 2 bases and 2 bases, there was a span of 5 bases. Germline CDR1 and CDR2: MNHEY and SVGAGI. There are 13 residues in the CDR3. The CDR3 reads CASSYPSTDTQYF. The CDR3 nucleotides read TGTGCCAGCAGTTACCCATCCACAGATACGCAGTATTTT.

J is TRBJ2-7 and V is TRBV9, with TRBD2 identical over 11 bases. The CDR3 is 16 residues long. Trimming at V came to 3 bases and at J to 10 bases, leaving 15 bases not matched to a gene. Germline CDR1 is SGDLS and CDR2 is YYNGEE. In DNA form, the CDR3 reads TGTGCCAGCAGCGCAGAACCGGGACTAGCGGCTTCAGAACAGTACTTC. Its protein product is CASSAEPGLAASEQYF.

The J gene is TRBJ2-7, the V gene TRBV6-5; D possibly matches TRBD1 or TRBD2 (5 bases each). The V end was cut by 5 bases, the J end by 2 bases, with 13 bases between. CDR1 and CDR2 from the germline V gene are MNHEY and SVGAGI. The CDR3 has 14 residues. The CDR3 reads CASSPGAGTYEQYF. The CDR3 DNA reads TGTGCCAGCAGTCCCGGGGCGGGTACCTACGAGCAGTACTTC.

The chain joins TRBV6-1 to TRBJ1-2, with D possibly matching TRBD1 (5 bases). The germline V gene encodes CDR1 MNHNS and CDR2 SASEGT. Trimming pared 7 bases from V and 2 bases from J, leaving 11 bases between. The CDR3 totals 13 residues. CDR3 DNA: TGTGCCAGCAACCCGACAGTCAACTATGGCTACACCTTC. The encoded protein is CASNPTVNYGYTF.

This rearrangement joins TRBV6-5 to TRBJ1-3, with D possibly TRBD1 on 6 matching bases. The V gene's germline CDR1 is MNHEY and CDR2 SVGAGI. This CDR3 comprises 16 residues. V lost 0 bases and J lost 0, with 9 bases in between. CDR3 coding DNA: TGTGCCAGCAGTTACTCGGCAGGGGTCTCTGGAAACACCATATATTTT. Residues: CASSYSAGVSGNTIYF.

V is TRBV4-2 and J is TRBJ1-2; 12 bases match TRBD1. The V and J ends lost 4 bases and 8 bases, in that order; junction bases with no gene match: 5. Per germline, CDR1 LGHNA and CDR2 YNFKEQ. This CDR3 has 14 residues. The CDR3 region is CASSPGQGAEGYTF. CDR3 DNA: TGTGCCAGCAGCCCGGGACAGGGGGCCGAAGGCTACACCTTC.

V is TRBV18 and J is TRBJ2-5; 8 nucleotides match TRBD1. The ends lost 3 bases at V and 5 bases at J; junction bases unmatched: 5. CDR1 and CDR2 (germline): KGHSH, LQKENI. The CDR3 contains 14 residues. The CDR3 region is CASSPGQARETQYF. CDR3 DNA: TGTGCCAGCTCACCGGGACAGGCGAGGGAGACCCAGTACTTC.

The chain is built from TRBV7-9 and TRBJ2-5; TRBD2 matches at 7 bases. This CDR3 region has 14 residues. V lost 5 bases and J lost 3; bases outside the gene matches: 6. Germline-derived CDR1 and CDR2 are SEHNR and FQNEAQ (reference sequence). The CDR3 sequence is CASSPRLAEETQYF. The CDR3 DNA reads as TGTGCCAGCAGCCCTCGACTAGCTGAAGAGACCCAGTACTTC.

This chain connects TRBV28 to TRBJ1-2, with D possibly being TRBD1 (6 bases). The CDR3 has 13 amino acids. Germline CDR1 MDHEN, CDR2 SYDVKM. V lost 4 bases, J lost 8 bases, and 14 bases lay in between. As DNA, the CDR3 is TGTGCCAGCAGTTCACAGGGTAGCTTCGGCTACACCTTC. Protein sequence: CASSSQGSFGYTF.

This rearrangement joins TRBV13 to TRBJ2-5; 13 bases match TRBD2. From germline, CDR1 is PRHDT and CDR2 FYEKMQ (reference sequence). V shed 5 bases and J 4 bases; nucleotides not matched to a gene: 4. The CDR3 is made up of 15 amino acids. The CDR3 protein is CASSLGLAGLETQYF. CDR3 coding DNA: TGTGCCAGCAGCCTGGGACTAGCGGGACTAGAGACCCAGTACTTC.

The chain is built from TRBV28 and TRBJ1-2; a possible D gene is TRBD1 (5 bases). The CDR3 is made up of 16 amino acids. V lost 1 base and J lost 0, with 12 bases in between. CDR1 is MDHEN and CDR2 is SYDVKM in the germline V gene. The CDR3 nucleotides are TGTGCCAGCAGTTTATCCCGACAGACCCCTAACTATGGCTACACCTTC. This translates into CASSLSRQTPNYGYTF.

The sample holds a few counts of this clone. The V call is TRBV21-1, the J call TRBJ2-7. TRBV21-1 is marked as a pseudogene. The CDR3 is 14 residues long. The CDR3 DNA reads TGTGCCAGCAGAAAGGGACGTAAAAACTACGAGCAGTACTTC. It codes for CASRKGRKNYEQYF.

This clone has only one observation. The chain couples TRBV30 to TRBJ1-4; 11 bases are a match to TRBD1. Losses at the gene ends were 4 bases for V and 8 bases for J; bases not matched to a gene: 3. Per the germline V gene, CDR1 is GTSNPN and CDR2 is SVGIG (reference sequence). The CDR3 extends over 13 amino acids. The CDR3 DNA reads TGTGCCTGGATACGGACAGGGGGCGAAAAACTGTTTTTT. This gives the protein CAWIRTGGEKLFF.

The chain couples TRBV4-1 to TRBJ2-1; 9 nucleotides agree with TRBD2. This CDR3 contains 17 residues. Per the germline V gene, CDR1 is MGHRA and CDR2 is YSYEKL. Trimming at V came to 0 bases and at J to 0 bases, leaving 3 bases not matched to a gene. In nucleotides, the CDR3 is TGCGCCAGCAGCCAAGATAGCGGGGGAAGCTCCTACAATGAGCAGTTCTTC. As protein: CASSQDSGGSSYNEQFF.

The chain uses TRBV11-2 and TRBJ2-5; D uncertain. The CDR3 totals 14 residues. Between the trimmed V and J ends, which lost 1 base and 5 bases, there was a span of 11 bases. CDR1 and CDR2 from the germline V gene are SGHAT and FQNNGV. CDR3 coding DNA: TGTGCCAGCAGCTTAGGGGCAGCTTCCGAGACCCAGTACTTC. This translates into CASSLGAASETQYF.